This T cell receptor beta chain comes out of a study of molecular identifiers for immune sequencing clone quantification listed by TCRdb under 2018. Regarding the study in general: For a replicate experiment, RNA from approximately 20,000 or 100,000 naive CD8 T cells was divided into five aliquots, of which four were sequenced. This methods study used CD8 T cells to benchmark TCR RNA copy counting and molecular-identifier clustering-based TCR repertoire sequencing (MIDCIRS). Overall study outcomes, separate from this receptor: Naive libraries contained spiked-in Jurkat TCR RNA (approximately 10 copies' worth), which is not part of the donor repertoire. The sizes of highly expanded clones could end up underestimated when identical TCR molecules share a barcode. About 3 recovered TCR RNA copies per cell were obtained by modeling, versus about 10 by digital PCR, implying a capture efficiency of about 30%. When barcode sub-clustering was not used, chimeric consensus sequences inflated TCR diversity, with chimeras reaching as high as 47%. In CMV-specific effector cells, over 99% of molecules were held by clones above 20 RNA copies, whereas under 1% of molecules were held by such clones in naive cells. A single cell's worth of spiked-in Jurkat TCR RNA was reported detectable even among about a million naive CD8 T cells.

The library relied on PCR. TCRdb names NextSeq 500 as the instrument used. Bulk TCR libraries were prepared as previously described, using TCR primers listed in Table S5. The Qiagen AllPrep DNA/RNA kit was used to purify total RNA. Reads from multiple sequencing runs of the same library were pooled before analysis. For the original study's pipeline: Reads were retained only if their TCR constant sequence matched exactly, and those retained reads were trimmed to 150 nt and grouped according to their 12-nt molecular barcodes. Reads inside each barcode group were sub-clustered using a 15% Levenshtein threshold, and a quality-weighted consensus sequence was constructed for each RNA molecule. Non-functional sequences were filtered out, along with any lower-count sequence sitting one edit away from another sequence. Based on a fit of two negative binomial distributions, barcode sub-clusters having less than 20% of the maximum read count were discarded. TCRdb trimmed the raw reads at Q25, called clones with MiXCR and kept productive beta chains. For every CDR3 protein sequence, its rows merge into one entry that carries the most common genes and DNA. None of the V and J calls come from the authors' own analysis; TCRdb made them. This sample has over 85,000 distinct CDR3 sequences in its table, and about 35% of those were observed once. Roughly 9.7% of the sample is taken by the ten largest.

Libraries of naive CD8 T cells were generated from about 20,000 to 1,000,000 sorted cells, with 10%, 30% or 50% of the purified RNA used. Naive CD8 T cells, defined as CD8+CD4-CCR7+CD45RA+, were FACS-sorted into RLT Plus buffer on a BD FACSAria II. To test detection sensitivity, Jurkat RNA equal to approximately ten TCR copies was added to samples of about 19,000-1,100,000 naive CD8 T cells. CD8 T cells were enriched with RosetteSep CD8+ T Cell Enrichment Cocktail and Ficoll-Paque, followed by ACK red cell lysis. CDR3 length: 13 amino acids, cysteine to phenylalanine. This entry keeps only the CDR3 DNA: 39 bases, framed from base 1. The germline V gene provides CDR1 SNHLY and CDR2 FYNNEI. This clonotype appeared a few times. Which antigen it targets is not known. Base qualities are not provided; no much larger clone lies one nucleotide away.

Rearrangement joined TRBV2 to TRBJ1-3; a tentative D match to TRBD1 spans 6 bases. The specimen was naive CD8+ T cells from blood, with Jurkat cell RNA spiked in. The sample's cell subset or site label, decoded: FACS-sorted CD8+CD4-CCR7+CD45RA+ naive T cells. The source is a human donor in good health. Some libraries in this study had Jurkat cell RNA spiked in. The CDR3: CVLVQGTGNTIYF. The nucleotide sequence reads TGTGTCTTAGTACAGGGAACTGGAAACACCATATATTTT.